The next 10 T cell receptor beta chains were all read from a single sample in a study of blood T cells in healthy people across ages. A second about 7 to 11 cycle PCR used barcoded and J-beta primers. TCRdb called the 5' RACE reads again in MiXCR, with one record for every CDR3 protein. Among around 620,000 distinct CDR3 sequences, about 26% were seen once, and the ten largest hold around a sixth. Sequencing input: blood. All receptors come from a woman in her seventies in good health.

The chain employs TRBV27 and TRBJ1-6; D remains ambiguous. Germline CDR1 and CDR2: MNHEY and SMNVEV (reference sequence). The CDR3 loop spans 13 amino acids. V was cut by 4 bases and J by 10 bases, with 11 bases left in between. The CDR3 spells CASSSDERSPLHF. The CDR3 DNA reads as TGTGCCAGCAGTTCGGACGAGAGATCACCCCTCCACTTT.

The sample holds a few counts of this clonotype. The rearrangement joins TRBV18 to TRBJ2-7; either TRBD1 or TRBD2 may fit D (5 bases each). The CDR3 has 15 residues. Looked up from germline, CDR1 is KGHSH and CDR2 is LQKENI. Trimming shortened V by 4 bases and J by 5 bases, and 18 bases separated the two germline ends. This CDR3 reads CASSRIDTRGHEQYF. Here the CDR3 DNA reads TGTGCCAGCTCACGTATTGACACTAGGGGCCACGAGCAGTACTTC.

Ten or more counts support this clonotype. This chain links TRBV7-2 with TRBJ2-7, with TRBD2 identical over 11 bases. V gave up 2 bases and J gave up 2 bases; unmatched junction bases: 2. The CDR3 runs to 15 residues. The germline V gene encodes CDR1 SGHTA and CDR2 FQGNSA. The CDR3: CASSLLAGGTYEQYF. As DNA, the CDR3 is TGTGCCAGCAGCTTACTAGCGGGGGGAACCTACGAGCAGTACTTC.

This sequence joins TRBV20-1 and TRBJ2-5, with 13 nucleotides matching TRBD2. The end of the DNA is better explained by TRBJ2-1, so the J call may be wrong. The CDR3 has 15 amino acids. Looked up from germline, CDR1 is DFQATT and CDR2 is SNEGSKA (reference sequence). CDR3 nucleotide sequence: TGCAGTGCTAGCTCGGGACTAGCGGGGTCGGATGAGCAGTTCTTC. It translates to CSASSGLAGSDEQFF.

This chain connects TRBV11-1 to TRBJ2-4; D is possibly TRBD1 (5 bases). Per the germline V gene, CDR1 is SGHAT and CDR2 is FQDESV (reference sequence). The CDR3 spans 14 residues. V shed 3 bases and J shed 8 bases, with 14 bases lying between them. The CDR3 sequence: CASSFGALGDIQYF. The CDR3 nucleotides read TGTGCCAGCAGCTTTGGGGCCTTAGGGGACATTCAGTACTTC.

The rearrangement joins TRBV14 to TRBJ2-7; 9 positions match TRBD1. This CDR3 has 14 amino acids. V was pared by 5 bases and J by 6 bases, with 8 bases of the junction left unmatched. Germline V gives CDR1 SGHDN, CDR2 FVKESK. Here the CDR3 reads CASSLAGTGPEQYF. Here the CDR3 DNA reads TGTGCCAGCAGCTTAGCCGGGACAGGGCCCGAGCAGTACTTC.

J is TRBJ2-7 and V is TRBV18; 8 bases match TRBD1. From germline, CDR1 is KGHSH and CDR2 LQKENI. The CDR3 runs to 16 residues. V lost 0 bases and J lost 4; bases outside the gene matches: 8. The CDR3 reads CASSPPRPGGLYEQYF. CDR3 coding DNA: TGTGCCAGCTCACCACCGAGGCCAGGGGGCCTGTACGAGCAGTACTTC.

This clonotype was observed a handful of times. The chain joins TRBV5-1 to TRBJ1-1; tentative D call: TRBD1 (6 bases). Germline V gene lookup returns CDR1 SGHRS and CDR2 YFSETQ. CDR3 length: 14 residues. Deletions cut 3 bases from V and 3 bases from J, with 12 bases between. The CDR3 DNA is TGCGCCAGCAGCTACTCAGGGGAAGACACTGAAGCTTTCTTT. Its translation: CASSYSGEDTEAFF.

This clonotype occurred a few times. This rearrangement joins TRBV12-3 or TRBV12-4 to TRBJ2-5, with D unresolved. V was trimmed by 6 bases and J by 1 base, leaving 9 bases between them. This CDR3 has 13 residues. The CDR3 sequence is CASRDGSQETQYF. Written as DNA, the CDR3 is TGTGCCAGCAGGGACGGAAGCCAAGAGACCCAGTACTTC.

Worth noting for this clonotype: The conserved closing phenylalanine or tryptophan is absent in this CDR3, likely reflecting a read error. The chain joins TRBV27 to TRBJ1-2, with D tentatively TRBD1 (6 bases). The CDR3 runs 13 residues. Germline V lookup: CDR1 MNHEY, CDR2 SMNVEV (reference sequence). The V end lost 7 bases, the J end lost 8 bases, and 17 bases lay between the germline ends. The CDR3: CASKPAGGRGYTL. In DNA, the CDR3 is TGTGCCAGCAAGCCGGCGGGGGGCAGGGGCTACACCCTC.